This TCR beta chain was found in a study of PD-1 blockade in classical Hodgkin lymphoma. General observations from the study: For complete responders, baseline diversity was comparable to that of newly diagnosed patients. Relative to healthy donors, newly diagnosed patients reportedly had lower baseline TCR diversity, which was reported as lower still in relapsed/refractory patients. Significant TCR diversity gains by C4D1 occurred in CD4+ but not CD8+ cells.

Stated time point: cycle 4 day 1 (C4D1), after 6 weeks of nivolumab. The patients all showed relapse after autologous stem cell transplantation, while their brentuximab vedotin exposure varied. Researchers used magnetic negative selection to pull out pure CD4+ T cells from thawed PBMCs. Remarks on this clone: Its antigen is currently unknown.

The CDR3 length is 15 residues. CDR1 and CDR2 (germline): MNHEY, SVGAGI. V lost 4 bases to trimming and J lost 4 bases; unmatched junction nucleotides: 3. TCRdb keeps only in-frame clones here, not all; method: immunoSEQ multiplex PCR. Altogether 27,000 or so clones are present, 85% being singletons, with the ten largest covering less than 2.5%. V gene TRBV6-5 combines with J gene TRBJ1-6, with 8 bases fitting TRBD1. The sequence was obtained from a human donor with classical Hodgkin lymphoma. Sequences were derived from CD4+ T cells from blood, sampled before the fourth cycle of nivolumab. CDR3 region: CASSFRTGYNSPLHF. The CDR3 DNA is TGTGCCAGCAGTTTTCGGACAGGGTATAATTCACCCCTCCACTTT.